These T cell receptor beta chains were read from a single sample in a study of identical twins. MiXCR was run by TCRdb on the 5' RACE reads, yielding one entry per CDR3 protein. The data show 350,000 or so distinct CDR3 sequences, approximately 10% seen once. Sequencing used naive T cells sorted from blood. All receptors derive from a woman in her forties or fifties in good health. Both conserved end residues are part of each CDR3. Each record gives: clone size, V gene, CDR3 protein. Rows give clone size only sometimes, using once, few, many, or a class for an expanded clone.

many,TRBV5-1,CASSLDLSETQYF
-,TRBV29-1,CSYIEGPEAFF
-,TRBV5-1,CASSDRDRGRQTQYF
-,TRBV5-1,CASSLVRMLDTEAFF
-,TRBV19,CASRLAGGNGELFF
-,TRBV4-1,CASSLGLAGAGDTQYF
-,TRBV6-1,CASSEDLPDEQFF
-,TRBV2,CASSEQGFINQPQHF
few,TRBV5-1,CASSGEKRAGGGYTF
-,TRBV5-1,CASSLRETRYF
-,TRBV4-1,CASSQALSAGEIYEQYF
few,TRBV27,CASSWANEQFF
-,TRBV18,CASSPANSYGYTF
once,TRBV20-1,CSAASGSFTGELFF
-,TRBV2,CASSDLQGSACTDTQYF
many,TRBV29-1,CSVEDWSGETQYF
-,TRBV6-5,CASSPGRNTEALF
-,TRBV28,CASSRTGGKERNTGELFF
-,TRBV7-2,CASSLVLGSTEAFF
many,TRBV5-1,CASSRDPGEVTEAFF
few,TRBV10-3,CAISRDRVGSPLHF
few,TRBV29-1,CSVEGPAGIFTDTQYF
-,TRBV6-1,CASSDIWGNTEAFF
-,TRBV29-1,CSVDAPSGLNYEQYF
-,TRBV12-3/TRBV12-4,CASRGRAGVRNEQFF
few,TRBV20-1,CSASLLALHTDTQYF
few,TRBV24-1,CATSDPFDEQYF
-,TRBV11-2,CASSLRNSGTGELFF
few,TRBV24-1,CATSDPRDPPPAGELFF
-,TRBV7-9,CASSLGTLNVNEQFF
few,TRBV19,CASILSGTNTGELFF
-,TRBV5-4,CASTSASSYEQYF
-,TRBV4-2,CASSQDVRGAVEKLFF